A single sample gave rise to the 14 T cell receptor beta chains below, sequenced in a study of blood T cell repertoires in COVID-19. Profiled with immunoSEQ multiplex PCR; TCRdb holds only in-frame clones, not every one. Here the sample spans around 340,000 clones, less than 90% being singletons. Specimen: peripheral blood. The origin of the receptors is a woman aged 60 to 75 with COVID-19, enrolled during active disease.

The chain couples TRBV5-6 to TRBJ1-1; the D gene is possibly TRBD1 (6 bases). This CDR3 has 13 residues. V lost 3 bases, J lost 0 bases, and 6 bases lay in between. CDR1 is SGHDT, CDR2 YYEEEE, per germline. CDR3 DNA sequence: TGTGCCAGCAGCTGGACAGTGAACACTGAAGCTTTCTTT. This codes for CASSWTVNTEAFF.

This clone was observed a few times. This chain uses TRBV2 with TRBJ1-2; D unclear. Germline V gene sequence: CDR1 SNHLY, CDR2 FYNNEI. The CDR3 is 11 amino acids. V was trimmed by 7 bases and J by 4 bases, leaving 7 bases between them. The CDR3 protein is CASTRLYGYTF. CDR3 in DNA: TGTGCCAGCACTCGTCTCTATGGCTACACCTTC.

The genes are TRBV30 and TRBJ1-1; D is possibly TRBD1 (5 bases). The CDR3 has 16 amino acids. The germline gives CDR1 GTSNPN, CDR2 SVGIG (reference sequence). V gave up 5 bases and J gave up 0 bases, with 19 bases separating them. DNA for the CDR3: TGTGCCTGGCAAAGGTCCAGGGTTAACTTGAACACTGAAGCTTTCTTT. Amino acids: CAWQRSRVNLNTEAFF.

The chain combines TRBV6-5 with TRBJ2-3; 8 bases line up with TRBD1. V trimming: 3 bases; J trimming: 4 bases; junction bases outside the gene matches: 3. In germline, CDR1 is MNHEY, CDR2 SVGAGI. The CDR3 contains 14 residues. CDR3 loop: CASSYNRGADTQYF. The CDR3 DNA reads TGTGCCAGCAGTTATAACAGGGGGGCAGATACGCAGTATTTT.

The genes are TRBV11-2 and TRBJ2-1, with D maybe TRBD1 (6 bases). Trimming took 5 bases from V and 4 from J, leaving 21 bases between them. Germline loops: CDR1 SGHAT, CDR2 FQNNGV. CDR3 size: 17 residues. CDR3 DNA sequence: TGTGCCAGCAGCCCGGTGTGGGGGCTAGCCAGTTACAATGAGCAGTTCTTC. As protein: CASSPVWGLASYNEQFF. Supplemented by reference TRBV11-2 and TRBJ2-1, the full variable domain reads EAGVAQSPRYKIIEKRQSVAFWCNPISGHATLYWYQQILGQGPKLLIQFQNNGVVDDSQLPKDRFSAERLKGVDSTLKIQPAKLEDSAVYLCASSPVWGLASYNEQFFGPGTRLTVL.

CDR3 loop: CASSLSLAYEQYF. CDR3 nucleotides: TGCGCCAGCAGCCTTTCACTGGCCTACGAGCAGTACTTC. V usage is TRBV5-1 and J usage is TRBJ2-7; no firm D call. Germline V gives CDR1 SGHRS, CDR2 YFSETQ. This CDR3 has 13 amino acids. The V and J ends lost 4 bases and 2 bases respectively, with 10 bases between them.

The chain has TRBV5-4 and TRBJ2-7; TRBD2 aligns across 11 bases. Trimming took 4 bases from V and 0 from J; bases not matched to a gene: 6. Germline loops: CDR1 SGHNT, CDR2 YYREEE (reference sequence). The CDR3 sequence is 16 residues long. The CDR3 loop is CASSVGGTSGSYEQYF. The CDR3 region has the DNA TGTGCCAGCAGCGTCGGGGGGACTAGCGGCTCCTACGAGCAGTACTTC.

V usage is TRBV4-1 and J usage is TRBJ1-3; D unclear. The CDR3 has 15 residues. Germline V CDR1 and CDR2: MGHRA, YSYEKL. Trimming left V 0 bases short and J 4 bases short, with 10 bases between. CDR3 region: CASSQEHMSGNTIYF. CDR3 nucleotide sequence: TGCGCCAGCAGCCAAGAGCACATGTCCGGAAACACCATATATTTT.

V is TRBV7-9 and J is TRBJ2-2; D ambiguous. Trimming took off 1 base at V and 0 bases at J, with 9 bases between the two ends. CDR1 and CDR2 from the germline V gene are SEHNR and FQNEAQ (reference sequence). The CDR3 length is 16 residues. CDR3 DNA: TGTGCCAGCAGCTTAGGATCGGCGGCGAACACCGGGGAGCTGTTTTTT. Amino acids: CASSLGSAANTGELFF.

Remarks on this clone: At the DNA level, this CDR3 is encoded by other sequences in the same sample as well. This chain links TRBV5-1 with TRBJ2-3; TRBD1 matches at 8 bases. The J segment lost 3 bases and the V segment lost 2 bases, leaving 5 bases of the junction unmatched. Germline V lookup: CDR1 SGHRS, CDR2 YFSETQ. The CDR3 length is 15 residues. DNA of the CDR3: TGCGCCAGCAGCTTTGACAGGGGAGGAACAGATACGCAGTATTTT. Its translation is CASSFDRGGTDTQYF.

This clone has only a few counts. The chain combines TRBV3-1 (or the pseudogene TRBV3-2) with TRBJ1-1, with 9 nucleotides matching TRBD1. This CDR3 has 13 amino acids. Germline CDR1 LGHDT, CDR2 YNNKEL (reference sequence). V lost 5 bases and J lost 11; bases outside the gene matches: 9. DNA for the CDR3: TGTGCCAGCAGCTCGGGACAGGGAGTTAGGGCTTTCTTT. Amino acid sequence: CASSSGQGVRAFF.

The J gene is TRBJ1-3, the V gene TRBV7-2; no clear D. CDR1 is SGHTA and CDR2 is FQGNSA in the germline V gene. The CDR3 has 15 amino acids. The ends were cut back, 5 bases at V and 0 bases at J, with 11 bases in the middle. CDR3: CASSIDGASGNTIYF. CDR3 sequence (DNA): TGTGCCAGCAGCATAGACGGTGCCTCTGGAAACACCATATATTTT.

The chain couples TRBV19 to TRBJ1-5; 9 nucleotides match TRBD1. The CDR3 sequence is 16 residues long. V lost 5 bases to trimming and J lost 7 bases; unmatched junction nucleotides: 12. Germline V gene lookup returns CDR1 LNHDA and CDR2 SQIVND (reference sequence). Here the CDR3 DNA reads TGTGCCAGTAGTCCGGGACAGGGCCAGGGGTGGCAGCCCCAGCATTTT. This codes for CASSPGQGQGWQPQHF.

This clone was counted between two and nine times. The chain combines TRBV9 with TRBJ2-7; unclear D gene. The CDR3 spans 14 residues. V was clipped by 0 bases and J by 3 bases, with 10 bases between them. Per the germline V gene, CDR1 is SGDLS and CDR2 is YYNGEE. The CDR3 region is CASSVAGDNYEQYF. CDR3 bases: TGTGCCAGCAGCGTAGCAGGTGATAACTACGAGCAGTACTTC.